This T cell receptor beta chain is drawn from a study of PD-1 blockade in classical Hodgkin lymphoma. Study-wide results and caveats: There was a significant rise in CD4+ TCR diversity by C4D1, with no such rise for CD8+.

Points on this clone: Its antigen is currently unknown.

Method: immunoSEQ multiplex PCR; TCRdb's copy keeps in-frame clones and lacks some. Of around 40,000 clones in the sample, about three quarters are singletons; the top ten hold 13%. Each patient experienced a relapse that followed autologous stem cell transplantation, and brentuximab vedotin exposure varied. V dropped 5 bases and J dropped 3; count of bases not matched to a gene: 9. This CDR3 is built from 15 residues. CDR1 and CDR2 (germline): MNHEY, SVGAGI. The material sequenced was peripheral blood mononuclear cells (PBMCs), taken at baseline. The origin of this receptor is a human donor with classical Hodgkin lymphoma. This chain connects TRBV6-5 to TRBJ1-1, with TRBD1 matching 7 bases. The CDR3 sequence is CASSPTGVKDTEAFF. The CDR3 DNA reads as TGTGCCAGCAGTCCCACAGGGGTTAAGGACACTGAAGCTTTCTTT.